This paragraph covers one TCR beta chain sequence. V shed 1 base and J shed 4 bases, with 12 bases lying between them. The CDR3 loop spans 15 amino acids. Germline loops: CDR1 KGHDR, CDR2 SFDVKD. This entry belongs to a study of blood T cell repertoires in COVID-19. Study at large: PBMCs, B-cell-depleted T cells, or T cells were the source of the cDNA or gDNA that made up the material.

Repertoires were generated with immunoSEQ multiplex PCR, while TCRdb's copy carries only in-frame clones and drops some. Of just over 300,000 clones listed, about 85% were seen once; the top ten hold about 2%. Sequencing was done on a sample of peripheral blood. This sequence was found in a man younger than 35 with active or convalescent COVID-19. The chain employs TRBV24-1 and TRBJ1-2, with a tentative D call TRBD1 (6 bases). The CDR3 DNA reads as TGTGCCACCAGTGATTTAACAGGGATGACCTATGGCTACACCTTC. It encodes CATSDLTGMTYGYTF.